One and the same sample provided the 6 T cell receptor beta chains below, sequenced in a study of T cells in Graves' hyperthyroidism and ophthalmopathy. Amplification of TCR beta CDR3 regions was performed using RNA transcripts as template. The TCR CDR3 first-round RT-PCR relied on the HTBI primer set. TCRdb re-called the multiplex PCR reads through MiXCR, storing one row per CDR3 protein. The profile shows about 560,000 distinct CDR3 sequences, about 43% of them singletons. Sequencing used peripheral blood or thyroid tissue (not recorded which). Receptor source: a young woman with Graves' hyperthyroidism.

The count of this clonotype is one. The gene calls are TRBV7-3 and TRBJ1-1; D remains unclear. This CDR3 is 14 amino acids long. With 1 base removed from V and 4 bases from J, the gap between germline ends came to 10 bases. The V gene's germline CDR1 is SGHTA and CDR2 FQGTGA. The CDR3 loop reads CASSLKMTGTEAFF. The DNA for the CDR3 is TGTGCCAGCAGCTTAAAAATGACTGGCACTGAAGCTTTCTTT.

This clonotype was seen more than once but under ten times. The V call is TRBV2, the J call TRBJ2-5; TRBD2 matches at 8 bases. CDR1 and CDR2 (germline): SNHLY, FYNNEI. The junction had 6 bases not matched to a gene; V was cut back by 0 bases and J by 3 bases. The CDR3 loop spans 16 amino acids. The DNA for the CDR3 is TGTGCCAGCAGTGAAGCGGGGACTAGTTACGAAGAGACCCAGTACTTC. Amino acid sequence: CASSEAGTSYEETQYF.

The V gene is TRBV9, the J gene TRBJ1-2; 9 nucleotides match TRBD1. The CDR3 length is 14 residues. The trim removed 2 bases at V and 6 bases at J, leaving 5 bases unmatched. The V gene's germline CDR1 is SGDLS and CDR2 YYNGEE. The CDR3 sequence: CASSVRQGGNGYTF. The DNA for the CDR3 is TGTGCCAGCAGCGTCCGACAGGGGGGCAATGGCTACACCTTC.

In its sample, this clonotype was seen a few times. The genes are TRBV2 and TRBJ1-1; D gene uncertain. Germline CDR1 is SNHLY and CDR2 is FYNNEI. This CDR3 has 13 residues. The V gene lost 8 bases and the J gene lost 5 bases, with 15 bases spanning the gap. The DNA for the CDR3 is TGTGCCAGCTCTCCCTCAGGACGGACTGAAGCTTTCTTT. It is translated as CASSPSGRTEAFF.

This clonotype came up many times. Here the CDR3 DNA reads TGTGCCATCAGTGAGTCGCAGGGCGGGGAGCTGTTTTTT. It codes for CAISESQGGELFF. The chain combines TRBV10-3 with TRBJ2-2, with D perhaps matching TRBD1 (5 bases). CDR1 is ENHRY and CDR2 is SYGVKD in the germline V gene. This CDR3 region has 13 residues. V was pared by 0 bases and J by 7 bases, with 6 bases between.

There are many counts of this clonotype. This chain connects TRBV10-3 to TRBJ1-2, with D tentatively TRBD1 (5 bases). This CDR3 is built from 13 residues. The V and J ends lost 6 bases and 8 bases respectively, with 16 bases between them. CDR1 is ENHRY, CDR2 SYGVKD, per germline. The CDR3 coding sequence is TGTGCCATCAGACCGGACACGGCCCGGGGCTACACCTTC. As protein: CAIRPDTARGYTF.